This TCR beta chain was sequenced during a study of blood T cell repertoires in COVID-19. Study background: Acute and convalescent COVID-19 specimens originated in the United States, Italy and Spain. T cells, B-cell-depleted T cells, or PBMCs supplied cDNA or gDNA.

The junction had 8 bases not matched to a gene; V was cut back by 2 bases and J by 4 bases. Germline V lookup: CDR1 LGHDT, CDR2 YNNKEL (reference sequence). CDR3 length: 15 amino acids. Under the authors' procedure: For nucleated cells, counts were estimated from reference gene primer amplification. Assay: immunoSEQ multiplex PCR; the TCRdb copy retains only in-frame clones and omits some. V and J calls and clone size follow that table, whereas D and trimming were derived from the DNA. Among 110,000 to 150,000 clones listed, 88% were seen once. The source material was peripheral blood. This clonotype was obtained from a man aged 45-65 years with active or convalescent COVID-19. V is TRBV3-1 (or the pseudogene TRBV3-2) and J is TRBJ2-7; 7 bases fit TRBD1. The CDR3 region has the DNA TGTGCCAGCAGCCAACCGAGACAGGGCTCTTACGAGCAGTACTTC. Its translation is CASSQPRQGSYEQYF.